This TCR beta chain stems from a study of type 1 regulatory T cells. At the level of the study: T-allo10 is a Tr1-enriched, alloantigen-specific CD4 T cell product made in vitro. Study outcomes and limitations: Type 1 regulatory T cells had a more restricted TCR repertoire than non-type 1 regulatory T cells.

The CDR3 has 11 residues. Germline V lookup: CDR1 SGHTA, CDR2 FQGNSA. V lost 5 bases to trimming and J lost 7 bases, with 7 bases between them. One entry per CDR3 protein results from TCRdb running MiXCR on the reads. The data hold approximately 42,000 distinct CDR3 sequences, with approximately 12% observed a single time. This clonotype was counted between two and nine times. Its antigen is unidentified. This sequence joins TRBV7-2 and TRBJ2-3; no clear D. Sequenced: cultured non-Tr1 T cells, either the whole culture or a sorted T cell fraction (not recorded which). The source of this sequence is a human donor in good health. The CDR3 DNA follows: TGTGCCAGCAGCGCCTATTATACGCAGTATTTT. Translated: CASSAYYTQYF.